This T cell receptor beta chain was sequenced for a study of T cell responses to AZD1222 COVID-19 vaccine. Study-level information: The study pooled second doses at about 4 or about 12 weeks.

Data came from immunoSEQ multiplex PCR; TCRdb stores just in-frame clones and leaves some out. The sample gives 150,000 to 200,000 clones, about 90% of which show up once; 6% to 8.5% is in the top ten. Points on this clone: The antigen is undetermined.

Study-wide results and limits: White British ancestry dominated among donors, who included more females, and clonal diversity was possibly underestimated. CD4 TCRs covered the whole spike, strongest at regions 160-218 and 743-854.

Trimming cost V 4 bases and J 1 base, with 8 bases left between them. The CDR3 sequence is 13 residues long. CDR1 is SGDLS and CDR2 is YYNGEE in the germline V gene. The V call is TRBV9, the J call TRBJ2-5, with D perhaps given as TRBD1 or TRBD2 (5 bases each). The sequence came from an adult in good health. Sequences were derived from peripheral blood, sampled on day 0 of AZD1222 vaccination. CDR3 loop: CASSPGAQETQYF. Here the CDR3 DNA reads TGTGCCAGCAGCCCCGGGGCCCAAGAGACCCAGTACTTC. Full variable domain (rest looked up from reference TRBV9 and TRBJ2-5): DSGVTQTPKHLITATGQRVTLRCSPRSGDLSVYWYQQSLDQGLQFLIQYYNGEERAKGNILERFSAQQFPDLHSELNLSSLELGDSALYFCASSPGAQETQYFGPGTRLLVL.